These T cell receptor beta chains were read from a single sample in a study of T cell responses to AZD1222 COVID-19 vaccine. Profiling relied on immunoSEQ multiplex PCR, and the TCRdb table lists in-frame clones only, not all of them. The sample lists 150,000 to 200,000 clones, about 93% occurring once. Source: peripheral blood, taken 28 days after the second dose of the MenACWY control vaccine. The receptors shown here come from an adult who received the MenACWY meningococcal vaccine as a control. Each CDR3 is given without its conserved first and last residue. The order of the fields is J gene, V gene, CDR3 protein.

TRBJ2-5	TRBV3-1/TRBV3-2	ASSPPMEETQY
TRBJ1-1	TRBV11-2	ASSWGQTNTEAF
TRBJ2-3	TRBV29-1	SVEMNRLAGVADTQY
TRBJ1-2	TRBV3-1/TRBV3-2	ASSPTGGGDGYT
TRBJ2-5	TRBV18	ASSPGQGETQY
TRBJ1-6	TRBV3-1/TRBV3-2	ASSHRGDNSPLH
TRBJ1-4	TRBV20-1	SASLPREGTEKLF
TRBJ2-1	TRBV11-3	ASRTVLHEQF
TRBJ2-5	TRBV6-5	ASSRDRGVKTQY
TRBJ2-5	TRBV12-3/TRBV12-4	ASSFGETQY
TRBJ2-3	TRBV6-1	ASSELRDTQY
TRBJ1-1	TRBV7-9	ASSSLMNTEAF
TRBJ2-1	TRBV12-5	ASGLRIGLNEQF
TRBJ1-2	TRBV11-2	ASSPSTNYGYT
TRBJ2-5	TRBV27	ASKPKLTTWGGETQY
TRBJ2-2	TRBV6-6	ASTQIGRNTGELF
TRBJ2-7	TRBV5-6	ASSLGQYEQY
TRBJ1-1	TRBV6-5	ASTQFRGTEAF
TRBJ1-5	TRBV5-5	ASRMTDFSNQPQH
TRBJ1-2	TRBV20-1	SASFGRGYT
TRBJ2-2	TRBV3-1/TRBV3-2	ASSPVRDWSNTGELF
TRBJ2-5	TRBV7-9	ASRTGPGETQY
TRBJ2-3	TRBV28	ASSSPSPGTDTQY
TRBJ1-2	TRBV7-8	ASSLEYRVGNYGYT
TRBJ1-4	TRBV28	ASSPGDRLNEKLF
TRBJ1-2	TRBV18	ASSPTADAYGYT